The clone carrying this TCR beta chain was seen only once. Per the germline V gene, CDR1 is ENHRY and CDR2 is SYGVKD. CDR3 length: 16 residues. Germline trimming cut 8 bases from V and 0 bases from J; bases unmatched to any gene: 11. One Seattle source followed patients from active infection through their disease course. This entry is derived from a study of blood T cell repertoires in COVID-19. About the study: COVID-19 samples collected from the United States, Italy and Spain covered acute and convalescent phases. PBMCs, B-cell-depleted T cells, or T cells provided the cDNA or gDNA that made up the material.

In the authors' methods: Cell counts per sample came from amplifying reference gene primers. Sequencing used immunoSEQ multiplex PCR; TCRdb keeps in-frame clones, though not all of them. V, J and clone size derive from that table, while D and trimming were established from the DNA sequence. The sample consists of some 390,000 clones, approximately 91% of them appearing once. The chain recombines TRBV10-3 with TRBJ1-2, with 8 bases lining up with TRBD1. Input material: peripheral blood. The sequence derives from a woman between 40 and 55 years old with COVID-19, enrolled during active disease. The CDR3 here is CAIGNPGQDPNYGYTF. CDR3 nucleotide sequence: TGTGCCATCGGAAATCCGGGACAGGATCCTAACTATGGCTACACCTTC.